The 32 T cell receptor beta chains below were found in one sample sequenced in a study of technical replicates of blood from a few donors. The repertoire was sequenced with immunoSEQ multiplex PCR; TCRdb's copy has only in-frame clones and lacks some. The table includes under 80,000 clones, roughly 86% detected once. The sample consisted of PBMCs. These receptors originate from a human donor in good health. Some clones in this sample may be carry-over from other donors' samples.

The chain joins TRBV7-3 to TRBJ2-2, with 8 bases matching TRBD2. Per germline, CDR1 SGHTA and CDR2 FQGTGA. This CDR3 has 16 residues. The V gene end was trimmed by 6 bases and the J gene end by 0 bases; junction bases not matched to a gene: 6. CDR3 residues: CASSPQGLANTGELFF. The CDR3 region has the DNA TGTGCCAGCAGTCCACAGGGACTAGCGAACACCGGGGAGCTGTTTTTT.

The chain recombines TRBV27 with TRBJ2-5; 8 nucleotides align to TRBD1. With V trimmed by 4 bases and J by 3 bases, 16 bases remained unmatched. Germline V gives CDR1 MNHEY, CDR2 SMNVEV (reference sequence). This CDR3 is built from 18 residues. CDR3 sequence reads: CASSSPPDRAGIKETQYF. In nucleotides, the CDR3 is TGTGCCAGCAGTTCACCCCCGGACAGGGCAGGAATAAAAGAGACCCAGTACTTC.

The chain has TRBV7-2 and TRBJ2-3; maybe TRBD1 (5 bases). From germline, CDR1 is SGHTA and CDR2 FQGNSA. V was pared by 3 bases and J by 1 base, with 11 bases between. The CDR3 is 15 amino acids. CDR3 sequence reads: CASSFGRRGTDTQYF. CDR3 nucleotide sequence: TGTGCCAGCAGCTTCGGTCGCAGGGGCACAGATACGCAGTATTTT.

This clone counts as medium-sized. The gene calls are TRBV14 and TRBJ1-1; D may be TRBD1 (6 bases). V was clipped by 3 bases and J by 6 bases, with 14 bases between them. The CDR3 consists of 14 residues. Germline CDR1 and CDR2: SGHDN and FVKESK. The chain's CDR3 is CASSHGVPGAEAFF. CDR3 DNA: TGTGCCAGCAGCCATGGGGTCCCAGGGGCTGAAGCTTTCTTT. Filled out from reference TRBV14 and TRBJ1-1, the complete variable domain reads EAGVTQFPSHSVIEKGQTVTLRCDPISGHDNLYWYRRVMGKEIKFLLHFVKESKQDESGMPNNRFLAERTGGTYSTLKVQPAELEDSGVYFCASSHGVPGAEAFFGQGTRLTVV.

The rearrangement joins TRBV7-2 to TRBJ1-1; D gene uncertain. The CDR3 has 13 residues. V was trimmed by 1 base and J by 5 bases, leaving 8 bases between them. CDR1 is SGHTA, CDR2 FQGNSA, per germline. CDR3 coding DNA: TGTGCCAGCAGCTTAGTCGGGGAGACTGAAGCTTTCTTT. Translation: CASSLVGETEAFF.

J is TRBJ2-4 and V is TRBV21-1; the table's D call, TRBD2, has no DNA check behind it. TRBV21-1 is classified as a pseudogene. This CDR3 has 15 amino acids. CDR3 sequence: CASPYMRVAKNIQYF. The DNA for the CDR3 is TGTGCCAGCCCTTATATGAGGGTAGCCAAAAACATTCAGTACTTC.

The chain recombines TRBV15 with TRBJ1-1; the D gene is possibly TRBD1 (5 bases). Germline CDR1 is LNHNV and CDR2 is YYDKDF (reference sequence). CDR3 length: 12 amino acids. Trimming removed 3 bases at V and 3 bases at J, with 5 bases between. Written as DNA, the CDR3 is TGTGCCACCAGCAGCAGGGACACTGAAGCTTTCTTT. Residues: CATSSRDTEAFF.

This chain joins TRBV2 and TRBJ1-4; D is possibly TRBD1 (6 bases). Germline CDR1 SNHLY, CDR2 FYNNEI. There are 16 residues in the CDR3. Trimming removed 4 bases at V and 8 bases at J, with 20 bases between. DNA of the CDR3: TGTGCCAGCAGTGCCGGGACACAGTCGCAATTCGAAAAACTGTTTTTT. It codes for CASSAGTQSQFEKLFF.

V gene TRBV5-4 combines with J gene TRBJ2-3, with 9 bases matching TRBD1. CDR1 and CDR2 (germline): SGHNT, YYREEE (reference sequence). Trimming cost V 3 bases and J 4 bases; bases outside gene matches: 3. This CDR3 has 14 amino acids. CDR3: CASSSGQGADTQYF. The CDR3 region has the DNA TGTGCCAGCAGCTCGGGACAGGGCGCAGATACGCAGTATTTT.

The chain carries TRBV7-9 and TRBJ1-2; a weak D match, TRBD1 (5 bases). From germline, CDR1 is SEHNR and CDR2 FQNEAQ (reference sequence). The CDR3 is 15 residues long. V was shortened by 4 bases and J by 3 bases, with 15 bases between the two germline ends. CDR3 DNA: TGTGCCAGCAGCTCCCCGGGGGAAGGCGACTATGGCTACACCTTC. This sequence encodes CASSSPGEGDYGYTF.

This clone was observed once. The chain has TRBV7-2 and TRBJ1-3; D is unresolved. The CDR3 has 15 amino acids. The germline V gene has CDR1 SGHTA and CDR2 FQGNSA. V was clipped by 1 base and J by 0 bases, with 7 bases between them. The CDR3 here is CASSLGGYSGNTIYF. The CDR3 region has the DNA TGTGCCAGCAGCTTAGGCGGATACTCTGGAAACACCATATATTTT.

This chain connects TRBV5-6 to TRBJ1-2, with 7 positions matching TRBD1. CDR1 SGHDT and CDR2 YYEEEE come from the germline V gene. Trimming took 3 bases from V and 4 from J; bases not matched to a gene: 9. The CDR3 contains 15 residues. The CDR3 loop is CASSWGDSTLYGYTF. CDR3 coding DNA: TGTGCCAGCAGCTGGGGGGACAGTACCCTCTATGGCTACACCTTC.

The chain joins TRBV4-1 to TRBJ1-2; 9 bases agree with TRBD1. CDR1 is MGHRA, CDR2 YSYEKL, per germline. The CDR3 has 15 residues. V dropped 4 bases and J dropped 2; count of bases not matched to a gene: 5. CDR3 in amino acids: CASSPGTGINYGYTF. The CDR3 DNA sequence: TGCGCCAGCAGCCCCGGGACAGGGATAAACTATGGCTACACCTTC.

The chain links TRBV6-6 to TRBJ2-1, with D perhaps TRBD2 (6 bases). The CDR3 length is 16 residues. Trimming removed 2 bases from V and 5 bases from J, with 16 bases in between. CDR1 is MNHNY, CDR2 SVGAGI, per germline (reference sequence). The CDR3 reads CASSYVWDSPHNEQFF. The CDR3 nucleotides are TGTGCCAGCAGTTACGTATGGGACTCCCCCCACAATGAGCAGTTCTTC.

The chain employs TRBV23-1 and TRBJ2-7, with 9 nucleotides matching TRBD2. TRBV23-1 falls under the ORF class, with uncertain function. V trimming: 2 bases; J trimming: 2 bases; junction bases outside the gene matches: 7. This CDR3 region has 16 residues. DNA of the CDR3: TGCGCCAGCAGTCAACCGCTAGCGGGGCAGACCTACGAGCAGTACTTC. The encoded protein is CASSQPLAGQTYEQYF.

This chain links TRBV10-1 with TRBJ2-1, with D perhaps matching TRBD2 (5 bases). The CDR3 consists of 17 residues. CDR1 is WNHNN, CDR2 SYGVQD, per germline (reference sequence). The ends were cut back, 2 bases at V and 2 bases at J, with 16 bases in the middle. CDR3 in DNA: TGCGCCAGCAGTGAGCGAGTTGAGGGAGAAGCCTACAATGAGCAGTTCTTC. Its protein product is CASSERVEGEAYNEQFF.

This CDR3 is CASSDRTGSNQPQHF. The CDR3 nucleotides read TGTGCCAGCAGCGACAGGACGGGTAGCAATCAGCCCCAGCATTTT. The gene calls are TRBV6-6 and TRBJ1-5, with a possible D match to TRBD1 (6 bases). Germline values: CDR1 MNHNY, CDR2 SVGAGI (reference sequence). The CDR3 sequence is 15 residues long. Trimming removed 6 bases at V and 0 bases at J, with 12 bases between.

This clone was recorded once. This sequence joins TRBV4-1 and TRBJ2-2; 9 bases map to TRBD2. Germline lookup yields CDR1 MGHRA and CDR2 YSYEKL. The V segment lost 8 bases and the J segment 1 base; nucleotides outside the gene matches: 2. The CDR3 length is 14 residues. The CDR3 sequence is CASGRGGNTGELFF. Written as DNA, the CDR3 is TGCGCCAGCGGGCGGGGGGGGAACACCGGGGAGCTGTTTTTT.

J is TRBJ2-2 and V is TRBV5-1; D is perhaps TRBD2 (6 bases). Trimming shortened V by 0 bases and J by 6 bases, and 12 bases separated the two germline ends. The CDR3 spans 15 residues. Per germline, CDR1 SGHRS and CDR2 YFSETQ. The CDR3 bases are TGCGCCAGCAGCTTGGGCGGGATCGGATCCGGGGAGCTGTTTTTT. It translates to CASSLGGIGSGELFF. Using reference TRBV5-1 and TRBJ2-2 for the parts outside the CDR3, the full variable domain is KAGVTQTPRYLIKTRGQQVTLSCSPISGHRSVSWYQQTPGQGLQFLFEYFSETQRNKGNFPGRFSGRQFSNSRSEMNVSTLELGDSALYLCASSLGGIGSGELFFGEGSRLTVL.

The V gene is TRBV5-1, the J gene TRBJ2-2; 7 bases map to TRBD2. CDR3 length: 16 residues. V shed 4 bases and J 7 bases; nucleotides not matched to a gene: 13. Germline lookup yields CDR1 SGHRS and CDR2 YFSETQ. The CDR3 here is CASSPPLAVGGGELFF. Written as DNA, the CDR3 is TGCGCCAGCAGCCCCCCCCTAGCGGTGGGGGGCGGGGAGCTGTTTTTT.

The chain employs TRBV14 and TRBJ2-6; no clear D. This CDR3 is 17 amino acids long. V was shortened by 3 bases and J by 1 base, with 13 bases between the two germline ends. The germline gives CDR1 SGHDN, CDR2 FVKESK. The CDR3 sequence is CASSQTLGWSGANVLTF. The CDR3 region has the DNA TGTGCCAGCAGCCAGACTCTGGGTTGGTCTGGGGCCAACGTCCTGACTTTC.

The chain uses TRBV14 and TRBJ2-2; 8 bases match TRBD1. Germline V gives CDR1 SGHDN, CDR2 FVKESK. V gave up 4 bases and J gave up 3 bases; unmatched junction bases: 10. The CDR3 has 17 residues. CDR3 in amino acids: CASSPFPGQGDTGELFF. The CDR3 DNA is TGTGCCAGCAGCCCGTTTCCCGGACAGGGAGACACCGGGGAGCTGTTTTTT.

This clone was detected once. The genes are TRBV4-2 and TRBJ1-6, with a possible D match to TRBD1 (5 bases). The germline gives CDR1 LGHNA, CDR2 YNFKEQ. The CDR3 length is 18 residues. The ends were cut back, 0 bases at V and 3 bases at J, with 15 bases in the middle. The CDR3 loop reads CASSQESVAGNYNSPLHF. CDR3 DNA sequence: TGTGCCAGCAGCCAAGAAAGCGTCGCAGGGAACTATAATTCACCCCTCCACTTT.

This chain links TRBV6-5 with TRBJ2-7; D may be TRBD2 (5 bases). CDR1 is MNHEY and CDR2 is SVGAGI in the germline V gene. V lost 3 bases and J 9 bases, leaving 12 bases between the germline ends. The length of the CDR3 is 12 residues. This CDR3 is CASSYPGLGQYF. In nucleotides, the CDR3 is TGTGCCAGCAGTTATCCGGGATTGGGGCAGTACTTC.

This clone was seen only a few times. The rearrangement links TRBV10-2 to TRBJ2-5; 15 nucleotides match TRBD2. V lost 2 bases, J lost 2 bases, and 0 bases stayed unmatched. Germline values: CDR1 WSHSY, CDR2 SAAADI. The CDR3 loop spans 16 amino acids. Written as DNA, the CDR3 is TGCGCCAGCAGTGAGGGACTAGCGGGGGGGCAAGAGACCCAGTACTTC. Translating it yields CASSEGLAGGQETQYF.

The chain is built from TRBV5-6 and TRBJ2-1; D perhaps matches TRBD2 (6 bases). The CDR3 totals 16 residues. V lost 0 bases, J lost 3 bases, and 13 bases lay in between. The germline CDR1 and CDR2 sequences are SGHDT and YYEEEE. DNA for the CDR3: TGTGCCAGCAGCTTGGCTTTCGGCGGGGTCTACAATGAGCAGTTCTTC. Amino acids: CASSLAFGGVYNEQFF.

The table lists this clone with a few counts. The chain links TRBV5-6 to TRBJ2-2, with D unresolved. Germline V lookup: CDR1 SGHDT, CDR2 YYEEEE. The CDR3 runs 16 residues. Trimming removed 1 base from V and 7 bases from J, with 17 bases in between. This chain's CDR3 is CASSLWAGPSNGELFF. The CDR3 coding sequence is TGTGCCAGCAGCTTGTGGGCCGGCCCCTCTAACGGGGAGCTGTTTTTT.

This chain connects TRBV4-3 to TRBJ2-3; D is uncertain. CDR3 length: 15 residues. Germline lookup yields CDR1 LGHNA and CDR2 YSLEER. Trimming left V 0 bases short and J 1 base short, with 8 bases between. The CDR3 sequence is CASSQDHAGTDTQYF. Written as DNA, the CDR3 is TGCGCCAGCAGCCAAGATCACGCAGGCACAGATACGCAGTATTTT.

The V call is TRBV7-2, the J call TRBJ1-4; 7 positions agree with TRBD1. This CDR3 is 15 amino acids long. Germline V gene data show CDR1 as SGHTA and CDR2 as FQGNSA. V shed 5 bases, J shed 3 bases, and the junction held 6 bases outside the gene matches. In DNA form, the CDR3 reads TGTGCCAGCAGCCGTCTGACAGGGCCTAATGAAAAACTGTTTTTT. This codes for CASSRLTGPNEKLFF.

The CDR3 loop reads CASSVGEGAHEQYF. The CDR3 DNA sequence: TGTGCCAGCAGCGTAGGGGAGGGAGCCCACGAGCAGTACTTC. The J gene is TRBJ2-7, the V gene TRBV9; 7 positions agree with TRBD2. The CDR3 runs to 14 residues. Trimming at V came to 0 bases and at J to 5 bases, leaving 5 bases not matched to a gene. Per germline, CDR1 SGDLS and CDR2 YYNGEE.

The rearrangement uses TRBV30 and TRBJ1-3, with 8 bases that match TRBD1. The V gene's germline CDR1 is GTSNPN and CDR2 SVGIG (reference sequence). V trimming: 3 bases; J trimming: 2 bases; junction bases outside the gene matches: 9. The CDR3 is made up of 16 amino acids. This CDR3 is CAWRPPGGRAGNTIYF. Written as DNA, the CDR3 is TGTGCCTGGAGACCACCAGGGGGCCGAGCTGGAAACACCATATATTTT.

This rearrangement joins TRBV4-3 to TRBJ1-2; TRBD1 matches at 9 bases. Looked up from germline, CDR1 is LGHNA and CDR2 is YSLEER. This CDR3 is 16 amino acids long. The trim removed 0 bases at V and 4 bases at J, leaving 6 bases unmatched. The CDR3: CASSQDRGQGAYGYTF. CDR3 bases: TGCGCCAGCAGCCAAGATAGGGGACAGGGTGCCTATGGCTACACCTTC.